A single T cell receptor beta chain is shown here with its context. Looked up from germline, CDR1 is ENHRY and CDR2 is SYGVKD. CDR3 length: 14 amino acids. Trimming cost V 3 bases and J 6 bases, with 12 bases left between them. It was genomic DNA that served as the template for profiling TCR beta VDJ and CDR3. TCRdb independently ran MiXCR on the reads; one entry per CDR3 protein. Found here are fewer than 300,000 distinct CDR3 sequences, approximately 79% of them singletons; the top ten hold 35% to 50%. This sample is drawn from a study of CD8+CD57+ T cells in acquired aplastic anemia. Whole-study context: Sorted CD4+ and CD8+ cells gave an average of approximately 3.4 ug of DNA.

Previously, flow cytometry had revealed CD8+CD57+ cell expansion in the patients chosen for sequencing. Severe acquired aplastic anemia was present in all patients. Sequenced input: sorted CD4+, CD8+, or CD8+CD57+ T cells (not recorded which) from PBMCs. The V and J genes are TRBV10-3 and TRBJ1-5, with a possible D match to TRBD1 (6 bases). This TCR came from a human donor with aplastic anemia. This CDR3 reads CAISDLGQSQPQHF. The DNA for the CDR3 is TGTGCCATCAGTGACCTTGGACAGTCTCAGCCCCAGCATTTT.